Listed below are T cell receptor beta chains from one sample, sequenced in a study of T-cell reconstitution after alpha-beta-depleted transplantation in children. TCRdb passed the PCR reads through MiXCR, listing each CDR3 protein once. Of 70,000 to 95,000 distinct CDR3 sequences listed, 15% are singletons. Sequences were derived from PBMCs, mostly from graft donor cells, sampled 180 days after TCRalphabeta/CD19-depleted stem cell transplant. The receptors come from a male patient aged 2-15 years who had a stem cell transplant for acute lymphoblastic leukemia, so the T cells may come from the graft donor. The CDR3 runs from the conserved cysteine through the conserved F or W. Fields, in order: V gene, CDR3 protein.

TRBV12-3/TRBV12-4,CASSLAPQPSQETQYF
TRBV5-1,CASRPGQGAIGYGYTF
TRBV2,CASSVAGVGNQPQHF
TRBV7-9,CASLPRSYNEQFF
TRBV7-2,CASSLRSGSSYEQYF
TRBV12-3/TRBV12-4,CASSAPGQGRNGYTF
TRBV19,CASSIDAVLYNEQFF
TRBV6-1,CASSRWTAPYEQYF
TRBV5-5,CASSFDPMAQYF
TRBV15,CATRRLNQGAIGYTF
TRBV6-2/TRBV6-3,CASSYPTTIQYF
TRBV4-2,CASSQKGYEQYF
TRBV27,CASSFVQGYGYTF
TRBV10-3,CAISESSLAGDTQYF
TRBV5-6,CASSGGRGRNEQYF
TRBV12-5,CASGSGTPSSYEQYF
TRBV6-5,CASSYLPGAEDEQFF
TRBV29-1,CSVEGGQRNEQFF
TRBV6-2/TRBV6-3,CASSYSRPNTGELFF
TRBV12-3/TRBV12-4,CASSWDKNTEAFF
TRBV12-3/TRBV12-4,CASKARGNEQFF
TRBV2,CASGISYNSPLHF
TRBV5-1,CASSSWTGREPEQYF
TRBV7-8,CASSLVPRTGSYNSPLHF
TRBV29-1,CSVVGQGQPQHF
TRBV5-1,CASSLAGSGVEQYF
TRBV7-2,CASSLGLAGGYYNEQFF
TRBV6-5,CASSYGAGGHSPLHF
TRBV10-2,CASSVLDQPQHF
TRBV6-1,CASSEAWRLAGTGLFF
TRBV27,CASSLVAQAYGYTF
TRBV7-6,CASSPIGEQYF
TRBV6-2/TRBV6-3,CASSFGTAHYGYTF
TRBV11-3,CASSRTGEAYEQYF
TRBV10-3,CAISPMDRFTGELFF
TRBV15,CATSRDHVRLVGGTGELFF
TRBV5-1,CASSPPTANTEAFF
TRBV10-2,CASDRVNTGELFF
TRBV5-1,CASSSTSGGFFEQFF
TRBV20-1,CSALAGATDTQYF
TRBV11-2,CASSLGREQETQYF
TRBV10-3,CAIRTGSGELFF
TRBV12-5,CASAPWAQETQYF
TRBV6-2/TRBV6-3,CASSYRGSGLAGGESTDTQYF
TRBV27,CASSPYQGGYEQYF
TRBV7-9,CASSQAGGSYNEQFF
TRBV5-1,CASSLEQTEAFF
TRBV12-3/TRBV12-4,CTSSLALRRVAGANVLTF
TRBV30,CAWSVGRVRNSNQPQHF
TRBV7-2,CASTVTGGTEAFF
TRBV7-2,CASSLGGRGSEKLFF
TRBV29-1,CSVELRGALRYNEQFF
TRBV15,CATSRVRQVNTGELFF